The 19 T cell receptor beta chains reported below all come from one sample, sequenced in a study of glioma-infiltrating T cells. TCR alpha and beta CDR3 regions were amplified from RNA using iRepertoire nested multiplex PCR. TCRdb reprocessed the multiplex PCR reads with MiXCR, giving one entry per CDR3 protein. Of some 130,000 distinct CDR3 sequences in the sample, about 25% were seen once. The specimen sequenced was glioma tissue, nonneoplastic brain tissue, or PBMCs (not recorded which). These receptors all stem from a human donor with low-grade glioma or glioblastoma, undergoing nonglioma brain surgery, or in good health (not recorded which).

In regard to this clonotype: This sequence may be a read error, since a much larger clone differs from it by one base. J is TRBJ2-5 and V is TRBV20-1, with 8 bases fitting TRBD1. The CDR3 loop spans 14 amino acids. Germline V gene lookup returns CDR1 DFQATT and CDR2 SNEGSKA (reference sequence). Losses at the gene ends were 2 bases for V and 7 bases for J; bases not matched to a gene: 9. This CDR3 reads CSARLQRTGRTQYF. Written as DNA, the CDR3 is TGCAGTGCTAGACTTCAAAGGACAGGGAGGACCCAGTACTTC.

The chain couples TRBV7-9 to TRBJ2-1; TRBD1 aligns across 7 bases. V gave up 10 bases and J gave up 6 bases; unmatched junction bases: 18. The CDR3 contains 16 residues. Germline CDR1 is SEHNR and CDR2 is FQNEAQ (reference sequence). The CDR3 sequence: CATSDPRYRGSNEQFF. CDR3 DNA sequence: TGTGCCACCAGTGATCCCCGGTACAGGGGTAGCAATGAGCAGTTCTTC.

This clonotype was recorded at least ten times. The J gene is TRBJ2-5, the V gene TRBV7-2; 9 bases match TRBD2. V gave up 3 bases and J gave up 3 bases; unmatched junction bases: 8. The CDR3 totals 16 residues. Germline V gene sequence: CDR1 SGHTA, CDR2 FQGNSA. The CDR3 DNA reads as TGTGCCAGCAGCTTGGGGGTAGCGGGGGCCAAAGAGACCCAGTACTTC. This encodes CASSLGVAGAKETQYF. Full variable domain (rest looked up from reference TRBV7-2 and TRBJ2-5): GAGVSQSPSNKVTEKGKDVELRCDPISGHTALYWYRQSLGQGLEFLIYFQGNSAPDKSGLPSDRFSAERTGGSVSTLTIQRTQQEDSAVYLCASSLGVAGAKETQYFGPGTRLLVL.

This clonotype was picked up many times. CDR3 sequence: CASSPGQAYNEQFF. The CDR3 DNA sequence: TGTGCCAGCAGCCCCGGACAGGCTTACAATGAGCAGTTCTTC. The chain recombines TRBV28 with TRBJ2-1; TRBD1 matches at 7 bases. CDR1 and CDR2 (germline): MDHEN, SYDVKM. Trimming took 6 bases from V and 4 from J; bases not matched to a gene: 6. This CDR3 spans 14 amino acids.

This chain joins TRBV25-1 and TRBJ2-7, with unresolved D. Germline CDR1 MGHDK, CDR2 SYGVNS. This CDR3 is built from 13 residues. Trimming pared 3 bases from V and 5 bases from J, leaving 11 bases between. CDR3 bases: TGTGCCAGCAGTGAGATCCTTCAGAACGAGCAGTACGTC. Translated: CASSEILQNEQYV.

The table lists this clonotype with a count of one. The rearrangement links TRBV11-2 to TRBJ2-3; 8 nucleotides align to TRBD2. This CDR3 contains 18 residues. Germline V CDR1 and CDR2: SGHAT, FQNNGV. V lost 2 bases, J lost 0 bases, and 10 bases stayed unmatched. The CDR3: CASSLPPGGGLSTDTQYF. CDR3 coding DNA: TGTGCCAGCAGCTTACCACCCGGGGGGGGCCTGAGCACAGATACGCAGTATTTT. Looking up the rest from reference TRBV11-2 and TRBJ2-3 gives the full variable domain: EAGVAQSPRYKIIEKRQSVAFWCNPISGHATLYWYQQILGQGPKLLIQFQNNGVVDDSQLPKDRFSAERLKGVDSTLKIQPAKLEDSAVYLCASSLPPGGGLSTDTQYFGPGTRLTVL.

This clonotype rates as large (0.1 to 1%). This chain links TRBV7-9 with TRBJ2-7; D not certain. The V end was cut by 0 bases, the J end by 3 bases, with 3 bases between. The CDR3 spans 12 residues. Germline-derived CDR1 and CDR2 are SEHNR and FQNEAQ (reference sequence). DNA for the CDR3: TGTGCCAGCAGCTTAGCCTACTACGAGCAGTACGTC. Its translation is CASSLAYYEQYV.

This clonotype was counted at least ten times. The rearrangement links TRBV6-1 to TRBJ2-7, with unresolved D. The CDR3 has 11 residues. Germline values: CDR1 MNHNS, CDR2 SASEGT. The ends were cut back, 5 bases at V and 3 bases at J, with 5 bases in the middle. This CDR3 is CASSWSYEQYV. In DNA form, the CDR3 reads TGTGCCAGCAGTTGGAGCTACGAGCAGTACGTC.

This chain links TRBV16 with TRBJ1-1; D perhaps matches TRBD1 (5 bases). The germline V and J ends were trimmed by 4 bases and 4 bases, with 13 bases remaining between them. The CDR3 runs 14 residues. From germline, CDR1 is KGHSY and CDR2 FQNENV. CDR3 sequence (DNA): TGTGCCAGCAGCCGGGGGAGGGTTTCCACTGAAGCTTTCTTT. Encoded protein: CASSRGRVSTEAFF.

The table lists this clonotype with many counts. The chain joins TRBV28 to TRBJ2-5, with TRBD2 matching over 13 bases. From germline, CDR1 is MDHEN and CDR2 SYDVKM. This CDR3 comprises 16 residues. V shed 2 bases, J shed 7 bases, and the junction held 7 bases outside the gene matches. Here the CDR3 reads CASSLGGLAGLGTQYF. CDR3 sequence (DNA): TGTGCCAGCAGTTTAGGGGGACTAGCGGGGCTCGGGACCCAGTACTTC.

This clonotype occurred many times. The chain recombines TRBV10-3 with TRBJ2-1, with a weak D call TRBD1 (5 bases). This CDR3 has 14 residues. Between the trimmed V and J ends, which lost 6 bases and 1 base, there was a span of 10 bases. The germline V gene has CDR1 ENHRY and CDR2 SYGVKD. The CDR3 DNA is TGTGCCATCAGAAGGAACAGGTCCTACAATGAGCAGTTCTTC. It specifies CAIRRNRSYNEQFF.

This clonotype came up many times. This chain links TRBV6-2 or TRBV6-3 with TRBJ2-1, with 13 bases matching TRBD2. CDR1 is MNHEY and CDR2 is SVGEGT in the germline V gene. V gave up 2 bases and J gave up 9 bases; unmatched junction bases: 4. CDR3 length: 15 amino acids. The CDR3 loop reads CASSYGLAGASEQFF. For the CDR3, the DNA is TGTGCCAGCAGTTACGGACTAGCGGGGGCTAGTGAGCAGTTCTTC.

As regards this clonotype: Possible read error: a much larger clone is one base away. V gene TRBV6-6 combines with J gene TRBJ2-1, with 7 bases aligning to TRBD2. Germline V CDR1 and CDR2: MNHNY, SVGAGI (reference sequence). The CDR3 runs 13 residues. J gave up 8 bases and V 8 bases, and 9 bases lay outside the gene matches. This CDR3 is CASRRTSRDEQFF. CDR3 sequence (DNA): TGTGCCAGCCGCCGGACTAGTAGGGATGAGCAGTTCTTC.

The chain is built from TRBV20-1 and TRBJ2-3, with D perhaps matching TRBD1 or TRBD2 (6 bases each). Germline lookup yields CDR1 DFQATT and CDR2 SNEGSKA (reference sequence). V was trimmed by 4 bases and J by 6 bases, leaving 17 bases between them. There are 14 residues in the CDR3. The CDR3 region is CSAISQTGADTQYF. CDR3 bases: TGCAGTGCTATATCACAGACGGGGGCGGATACGCAGTATTTT.

A note on this clonotype: Being one base from a much bigger clone, this may be a read error. This sequence joins TRBV20-1 and TRBJ2-5; unclear D gene. The length of the CDR3 is 11 residues. Germline CDR1 and CDR2: DFQATT and SNEGSKA (reference sequence). The CDR3 bases are TGCAGTGCTGGCCTGAAAGAGACCCGGTACTTC. It yields the protein CSAGLKETRYF.

This clonotype was counted at least ten times. The chain employs TRBV28 and TRBJ2-1, with 11 bases lining up with TRBD1. CDR1 is MDHEN and CDR2 is SYDVKM in the germline V gene. The ends lost 10 bases at V and 8 bases at J; junction bases unmatched: 7. This CDR3 contains 13 residues. CDR3: CATRGQGDDEQFF. The CDR3 DNA reads as TGTGCCACACGGGGACAGGGGGACGATGAGCAGTTCTTC.

This clonotype was observed many times. The V and J genes are TRBV28 and TRBJ2-1, with D unclear. CDR1 is MDHEN and CDR2 is SYDVKM in the germline V gene. V was cut by 3 bases and J by 4 bases, with 10 bases left in between. The CDR3 consists of 14 residues. The CDR3 loop is CASSFKEPYNEQFF. CDR3 nucleotides: TGTGCCAGCAGTTTCAAGGAACCTTACAATGAGCAGTTCTTC. Full variable domain (remainder filled in from reference TRBV28 and TRBJ2-1): DVKVTQSSRYLVKRTGEKVFLECVQDMDHENMFWYRQDPGLGLRLIYFSYDVKMKEKGDIPEGYSVSREKKERFSLILESASTNQTSMYLCASSFKEPYNEQFFGPGTRLTVL.

This clonotype was seen at least ten times. The chain employs TRBV6-1 and TRBJ1-6, with 7 bases fitting TRBD1. V lost 10 bases, J lost 6 bases, and 9 bases stayed unmatched. CDR3 length equals 14 residues. Germline CDR1 MNHNS, CDR2 SASEGT. This CDR3 is CATRGQAINSPLHF. The CDR3 DNA reads as TGTGCCACCCGCGGACAGGCCATTAATTCACCCCTCCACTTT.

The sample holds many counts of this clonotype. The rearrangement joins TRBV6-2 or TRBV6-3 to TRBJ2-1, with D unclear. V lost 2 bases to trimming and J lost 6 bases, with 8 bases between them. Germline CDR1 is MNHEY and CDR2 is SVGEGT. The CDR3 has 13 amino acids. CDR3 region: CASSYDQPNEQFF. DNA for the CDR3: TGTGCCAGCAGTTACGATCAGCCCAATGAGCAGTTCTTC.